These 23 T cell receptor beta chains share one sample of origin, sequenced in a study of tumor and adjacent non-tumor tissue in lung cancer. TCRbeta libraries were built with three rounds of nested PCR, modified from ARM-PCR. Each CDR3 protein is one row after TCRdb ran MiXCR on the multiplex PCR reads. The sample consists of some 99,000 distinct CDR3 sequences, about 61% of them appearing once. This sample's RNA came from whole unsorted tissue. This non-tumor lung sample came from over 3 cm beyond the tumor edge. Input material: distant non-tumor lung tissue. These receptors were obtained from a man in his 60s with non-small cell lung cancer.

This clonotype was seen a handful of times. Possible read error: a much larger clone is one base away. The rearrangement uses TRBV6-1 and TRBJ1-1; D remains unclear. This CDR3 is built from 14 residues. Germline V gene sequence: CDR1 MNHNS, CDR2 SASEGT. V was shortened by 1 base and J by 9 bases, with 15 bases between the two germline ends. CDR3: CASSEGADMGKAFF. In DNA, the CDR3 is TGTGCCAGCAGTGAAGGGGCCGACATGGGGAAAGCTTTCTTT.

The chain uses TRBV11-1 and TRBJ2-3, with a possible D match to TRBD2 (5 bases). V lost 6 bases and J 13 bases, leaving 17 bases between the germline ends. There are 12 residues in the CDR3. Looked up from germline, CDR1 is SGHAT and CDR2 is FQDESV (reference sequence). CDR3 nucleotide sequence: TGTGCCAGCAGTAGCGACGGGAATGAGGAGTATTTT. Translated: CASSSDGNEEYF.

As concerns this clonotype: A much larger clone sits a single nucleotide away, making a read error possible. This sequence joins TRBV19 and TRBJ2-7; the match to TRBD2 covers 13 bases. J was trimmed by 5 bases and V by 3 bases; bases with no gene match: 4. This CDR3 is built from 15 residues. Germline V gives CDR1 LNHDA, CDR2 SQIVND (reference sequence). In DNA form, the CDR3 reads TGTGCCAGTAGTATTAGACTAGCGGGAGGACACGAGCAGTACTTC. Amino acids: CASSIRLAGGHEQYF.

Concerning this clonotype itself: It may be a read error: a sequence one base away is much more abundant. This chain uses TRBV30 with TRBJ1-2; possible D gene TRBD1, 5 bases. This CDR3 spans 13 amino acids. In germline, CDR1 is GTSNPN, CDR2 SVGIG (reference sequence). The CDR3 region is CAWRSTASYGYAF. CDR3 sequence (DNA): TGTGCCTGGAGATCGACAGCTAGCTATGGCTACGCCTTC.

The chain employs TRBV11-3 and TRBJ2-1; 7 bases are shared with TRBD2. The CDR3 is made up of 17 amino acids. Germline V gene sequence: CDR1 SGHNT, CDR2 YENEEA. The V and J ends lost 0 bases and 6 bases, in that order; junction bases with no gene match: 11. In DNA, the CDR3 is TGTGCCAGCAGCTTAGATGGTGCTGGCGGGAGACTCAATGAGCAGTTCTTC. Residues: CASSLDGAGGRLNEQFF.

This clonotype was picked up one time. The CDR3 ends on some other residue instead of the conserved phenylalanine or tryptophan, so this is likely a read error. CDR3 residues: CASCLAGLPKETQYL. Here the CDR3 DNA reads TGTGCCAGCTGCTTAGCCGGACTACCTAAAGAGACCCAGTACCTC. The chain employs TRBV7-9 and TRBJ2-5, with TRBD2 as a possible D gene (6 bases). CDR3 length: 15 amino acids. Germline assignment: CDR1 SEHNR and CDR2 FQNEAQ (reference sequence).

Comments on this clonotype: Here the CDR3 omits its conserved ending phenylalanine or tryptophan, so a read error is the likely source. The rearrangement joins TRBV29-1 to TRBJ2-1; D tentatively fits TRBD1 or TRBD2 (6 bases each). The CDR3 length is 11 residues. Trimming shortened V by 5 bases and J by 13 bases, and 15 bases separated the two germline ends. Germline CDR1 is SQVTM and CDR2 is ANQGSEA. The CDR3 coding sequence is TGCAGCGTTTGGGGGGCCAGTGAACAGTTCTCC. As protein: CSVWGASEQFS.

In the case of this clonotype: One junction end does not reproduce the germline sequence, and a read error may be involved. DNA of the CDR3: TGTGCTAGCAGTTTAACTACGACAAAGGTCACTGAAGCTTTCTTT. Amino acid sequence: CASSLTTTKVTEAFF. This chain joins TRBV12-3 or TRBV12-4 and TRBJ1-1, with D unresolved. The CDR3 runs 15 residues.

In regard to this clonotype: One junction end disagrees with the germline gene, perhaps due to a read error. V is TRBV12-3 or TRBV12-4 and J is TRBJ1-2; 7 bases are a match to TRBD1. This CDR3 spans 15 amino acids. CDR3 bases: TGTACCAGCAGCCCTCAGGGGGGGCCTCTCTATGGCTACGCCTTC. It is translated as CTSSPQGGPLYGYAF.

Of note for this clonotype: A much larger clone lies a single base off, so this may be a read error. This chain connects TRBV6-6 to TRBJ2-1, with 7 bases matching TRBD2. CDR1 MNHNY and CDR2 SVGAGI come from the germline V gene (reference sequence). The CDR3 has 15 residues. The CDR3 region has the DNA TGTACCAGCAGTGCCCCCGAAAGCGGGATACGTGAGCAGTTCTTC. It encodes CTSSAPESGIREQFF.

As concerns this clonotype: This may stem from a read error, because a much larger clone lies one nucleotide away. The V and J genes are TRBV7-8 and TRBJ2-7; TRBD1 might be the D (7 bases). Per the germline V gene, CDR1 is SGHVS and CDR2 is FQNEAQ. The CDR3 runs 15 residues. The chain's CDR3 is CVSSLGGTVVNEQYF. CDR3 coding DNA: TGTGTCAGCAGCCTTGGCGGGACAGTCGTCAACGAGCAGTACTTC.

The chain uses TRBV6-6 and TRBJ2-3; a possible D gene is TRBD2 (6 bases). With 8 bases removed from V and 2 bases from J, the gap between germline ends came to 17 bases. The CDR3 runs to 15 residues. Looked up from germline, CDR1 is MNHNY and CDR2 is SVGAGI (reference sequence). CDR3 bases: TGTGCCAGCTCAGTGTCGGGGGAGACCACAGATACGCAGTATTTT. The encoded protein is CASSVSGETTDTQYF.

This clonotype was seen a few times. At one boundary the junction diverges from the germline segment, which might be a read error. The chain combines TRBV11-3 with TRBJ2-3, with unresolved D. Germline V gives CDR1 SGHNT, CDR2 YENEEA. CDR3 length: 14 amino acids. The CDR3 bases are TGTGTCAGCAGCTTAGTCGGCTTCACAGATACACAGTATTTT. Translation: CVSSLVGFTDTQYF.

As concerns this clonotype: This may be a read error: a much more frequent sequence differs by one nucleotide. This chain uses TRBV10-3 with TRBJ2-7, with TRBD1 identical over 9 bases. CDR3 length equals 14 residues. Germline lookup yields CDR1 ENHRY and CDR2 SYGVKD. The CDR3 region has the DNA TGTGCCACCAGTCCGGGACAGGGCCCCTACGAGCGGTACTTC. This translates into CATSPGQGPYERYF.

This clonotype was counted only a few times. A much larger clone differs from this one at a single base, so this may be a read error. The chain combines TRBV6-1 with TRBJ2-3; D possibly corresponds to TRBD2 (5 bases). The CDR3 consists of 13 residues. In germline, CDR1 is MNHNS, CDR2 SASEGT. The CDR3 here is CDSSDRGSDTQYF. The CDR3 coding sequence is TGTGACAGCAGTGATCGGGGATCAGATACGCAGTATTTT.

This clonotype was detected many times. The chain is built from TRBV12-3 or TRBV12-4 and TRBJ1-5; D is uncertain. The V and J ends lost 2 bases and 3 bases respectively, with 5 bases between them. The CDR3 extends over 13 amino acids. The DNA for the CDR3 is TGTGCCAGCAGTTTATCGATCAATCAGCCCCAGCATTTT. The encoded protein is CASSLSINQPQHF.

On this clonotype itself: At one boundary the junction diverges from the germline segment, which might be a read error. V usage is TRBV11-1 and J usage is TRBJ2-2; possibly TRBD1 or TRBD2 for D (5 bases each). Germline V gene sequence: CDR1 SGHAT, CDR2 FQDESV (reference sequence). The CDR3 is 15 amino acids. CDR3 nucleotide sequence: TGTGCCAGGAGCTCCGGGGACGTCAACATCGGGGAGCTGTTTTTT. Translated, it gives CARSSGDVNIGELFF.

This clonotype was detected only once. The V and J genes are TRBV29-1 and TRBJ2-3; D not certain. The DNA end favors TRBJ1-5, so the J call may be wrong. Looked up from germline, CDR1 is SQVTM and CDR2 is ANQGSEA. The CDR3 length is 16 residues. The CDR3 bases are TGCAGCGTTGATTCCCCTATCGGGAGTTTCGCAGATACGCAGCATTTT. Translating gives CSVDSPIGSFADTQHF.

In the case of this clonotype: A read error may account for a junction end that differs from germline. The chain has TRBV29-1 and TRBJ2-7; 7 bases are a match to TRBD1. Per germline, CDR1 SQVTM and CDR2 ANQGSEA. CDR3 size: 15 residues. The CDR3 loop reads CSDEDRRQGIHEQYF. The CDR3 nucleotides read TGCAGCGATGAAGATCGGCGACAGGGTATCCACGAGCAGTACTTC.

V usage is TRBV4-3 and J usage is TRBJ1-4; TRBD1 is a possible D gene (6 bases). The V gene's germline CDR1 is LGHNA and CDR2 YSLEER. The germline V and J ends were trimmed by 3 bases and 4 bases, with 18 bases remaining between them. CDR3 size: 17 residues. CDR3 sequence reads: CASSQNTRGGYNEKLFF. The CDR3 DNA reads TGCGCCAGCAGCCAGAATACAAGGGGGGGCTATAATGAAAAACTGTTTTTT.

This clonotype has a count of ten or more. The chain employs TRBV12-3 or TRBV12-4 and TRBJ2-6; D ambiguous. The V end lost 5 bases, the J end lost 2 bases, and 4 bases lay between the germline ends. The CDR3 loop spans 13 amino acids. CDR3 sequence (DNA): TGTGCCAGCAGTCCAACTGGGGCCAACGTCCTGACTTTC. Amino acid sequence: CASSPTGANVLTF.

A remark on this clonotype: A read error may explain this, as a much larger clone is one base away. The V gene is TRBV12-3 or TRBV12-4, the J gene TRBJ2-2; maybe TRBD1 (6 bases). This CDR3 comprises 17 residues. CDR3 in amino acids: CASTLRDRQANTGELFF. Here the CDR3 DNA reads TGTGCCAGCACTTTACGGGACCGACAGGCGAACACCGGGGAGCTGTTTTTT.

About this clonotype itself: The conserved final phenylalanine or tryptophan is absent from the CDR3, which likely points to a read error. This chain connects TRBV11-1 to TRBJ2-1, with 8 bases fitting TRBD2. The CDR3 contains 16 residues. Germline CDR1 and CDR2: SGHAT and FQDESV (reference sequence). The CDR3 DNA sequence: TGTACCAGCAGTCGGGCTAGCGGGCAATCCTACAATGAGCAGTTCGTC. Amino acid sequence: CTSSRASGQSYNEQFV.